Following are 21 T cell receptor beta chains from one sample sequenced in a study of cytomegalovirus exposure and HLA in healthy donors. This table comes from immunoSEQ multiplex PCR, and its TCRdb copy is limited to in-frame clones, with some not included. The sample gives about 360,000 clones, 86% of which show up once; over 0.75% is in the top ten. The material sequenced was PBMCs. These receptor sequences come from a woman aged 18-29 years in good health and CMV-seronegative.

The rearrangement uses TRBV15 and TRBJ2-7, with TRBD1 matching over 7 bases. The CDR3 contains 15 residues. CDR1 and CDR2 from the germline V gene are LNHNV and YYDKDF (reference sequence). Trimming at V came to 3 bases and at J to 0 bases, leaving 5 bases not matched to a gene. The CDR3 DNA is TGTGCCACCAGCAGTAAGGGGGCCAACTCCTACGAGCAGTACTTC. This encodes CATSSKGANSYEQYF.

This clone showed up just once. The rearrangement links TRBV30 to TRBJ1-2; D is uncertain. The CDR3 length is 14 residues. With 1 base removed from V and 4 bases from J, the gap between germline ends came to 13 bases. Germline loops: CDR1 GTSNPN, CDR2 SVGIG (reference sequence). The CDR3 DNA sequence: TGTGCCTGGAGTGGAGAGGAGAACCGCTATGGCTACACCTTC. Translated: CAWSGEENRYGYTF.

This clone was counted once. The genes are TRBV5-1 and TRBJ2-1; TRBD2 agrees at 12 bases. Unmatched junction bases numbered 3, after V lost 0 bases and J lost 8 bases. The CDR3 has 15 amino acids. Germline CDR1 is SGHRS and CDR2 is YFSETQ. The DNA for the CDR3 is TGCGCCAGCAGCTTGGAACCTAGCGGGGGGGATGAGCAGTTCTTC. It translates to CASSLEPSGGDEQFF.

The genes are TRBV9 and TRBJ2-3; a weak D match, TRBD1 (6 bases). Germline CDR1 is SGDLS and CDR2 is YYNGEE. With 4 bases removed from V and 0 bases from J, the gap between germline ends came to 21 bases. The CDR3 has 18 amino acids. As DNA, the CDR3 is TGTGCCAGCAGCTCCAGGGGCGTTGGGGTTACTAGCACAGATACGCAGTATTTT. Protein: CASSSRGVGVTSTDTQYF.

This clone was recorded once. V and J are TRBV19 and TRBJ1-2, with D perhaps matching TRBD1 (5 bases). Germline values: CDR1 LNHDA, CDR2 SQIVND (reference sequence). V dropped 3 bases and J dropped 3 bases, with 11 bases sitting between them. This CDR3 has 14 residues. In DNA, the CDR3 is TGTGCCAGTAGTATCATCACGACAGACTATGGCTACACCTTC. It specifies CASSIITTDYGYTF.

V gene TRBV6-1 combines with J gene TRBJ1-2; a possible D gene is TRBD1 (5 bases). There are 14 residues in the CDR3. Germline V CDR1 and CDR2: MNHNS, SASEGT. Trimming removed 7 bases from V and 6 bases from J, with 18 bases in between. The CDR3 nucleotides are TGTGCCAGCACCATCCCAGGGTATGGTGATGGCTACACCTTC. As protein: CASTIPGYGDGYTF.

The chain carries TRBV19 and TRBJ2-1; 7 nucleotides match TRBD2. V gave up 3 bases and J gave up 2 bases; unmatched junction bases: 4. Germline loops: CDR1 LNHDA, CDR2 SQIVND (reference sequence). CDR3 size: 15 residues. CDR3 sequence reads: CASSMGGVAYNEQFF. The CDR3 nucleotides are TGTGCCAGTAGTATGGGAGGGGTCGCCTACAATGAGCAGTTCTTC.

The chain carries TRBV7-9 and TRBJ2-7; TRBD2 is a possible D gene (5 bases). CDR3 length: 16 amino acids. Germline lookup yields CDR1 SEHNR and CDR2 FQNEAQ (reference sequence). V was shortened by 4 bases and J by 2 bases, with 18 bases between the two germline ends. CDR3 residues: CASSSPRTGRPYEQYF. The CDR3 DNA is TGTGCCAGCAGCTCCCCTCGGACTGGACGACCCTACGAGCAGTACTTC.

This clone was seen a few times. For the CDR3, the DNA is TGTGCCTGGGATTTGACTAGCGGTAGCACAGATACGCAGTATTTT. The encoded protein is CAWDLTSGSTDTQYF. The chain links TRBV30 to TRBJ2-3; TRBD2 matches 9 bases. V dropped 5 bases and J dropped 0; count of bases not matched to a gene: 6. The germline V gene encodes CDR1 GTSNPN and CDR2 SVGIG (reference sequence). The CDR3 is made up of 15 amino acids.

The rearrangement links TRBV6-9 to TRBJ2-7; TRBD2 matches 7 bases. Germline V CDR1 and CDR2: MNHGY, SVAAGI. The CDR3 consists of 14 residues. Losses at the gene ends were 10 bases for V and 3 bases for J; bases not matched to a gene: 12. The CDR3, as DNA: TGTGCCACCACCCCGAAGGGGAGGGTCTACGAGCAGTACTTC. It encodes CATTPKGRVYEQYF.

The chain has TRBV5-1 and TRBJ2-1; D remains unclear. The length of the CDR3 is 12 residues. V was shortened by 4 bases and J by 10 bases, with 12 bases between the two germline ends. Germline V CDR1 and CDR2: SGHRS, YFSETQ. The CDR3 protein is CASSAAPLEQFF. Here the CDR3 DNA reads TGCGCCAGCAGCGCGGCCCCCCTAGAGCAGTTCTTC.

The rearrangement links TRBV11-2 to TRBJ2-2, with 11 bases lining up with TRBD1. The V gene end was trimmed by 6 bases and the J gene end by 6 bases; junction bases not matched to a gene: 12. The CDR3 runs 17 residues. Germline lookup yields CDR1 SGHAT and CDR2 FQNNGV. The CDR3 loop reads CASRLTLGTGGSGELFF. The CDR3 coding sequence is TGTGCCAGCAGGCTTACTTTGGGGACAGGGGGATCCGGGGAGCTGTTTTTT.

J is TRBJ2-2 and V is TRBV25-1; tentative D call: TRBD1 (6 bases). Between the trimmed V and J ends, which lost 5 bases and 5 bases, there was a span of 21 bases. Germline V gene lookup returns CDR1 MGHDK and CDR2 SYGVNS. The CDR3 is 17 amino acids. CDR3: CASSNLKAGRGTGELFF. CDR3 DNA sequence: TGTGCCAGCAGTAACCTAAAGGCGGGCAGGGGAACCGGGGAGCTGTTTTTT.

This rearrangement joins TRBV7-6 to TRBJ1-2; no clear D. V shed 5 bases and J shed 2 bases, with 9 bases lying between them. CDR1 is SGHVS, CDR2 FNYEAQ, per germline. The CDR3 covers 13 residues. Written as DNA, the CDR3 is TGTGCCAGCAGCCCCCCCGGGAACTATGGCTACACCTTC. Protein: CASSPPGNYGYTF.

The chain employs TRBV10-3 and TRBJ2-1; weak D call: TRBD2 (5 bases). Germline V lookup: CDR1 ENHRY, CDR2 SYGVKD. The V end was cut by 3 bases, the J end by 3 bases, with 12 bases between. The CDR3 runs to 15 residues. The CDR3 is CAISEMRELYNEQFF. In DNA form, the CDR3 reads TGTGCCATCAGTGAAATGAGGGAGCTCTACAATGAGCAGTTCTTC.

The V gene is TRBV5-1, the J gene TRBJ2-3, with 11 positions matching TRBD2. From germline, CDR1 is SGHRS and CDR2 YFSETQ. V shed 4 bases and J 4 bases; nucleotides not matched to a gene: 5. The CDR3 runs 15 residues. CDR3 amino acids: CASSHTSGSADTQYF. The CDR3, as DNA: TGCGCCAGCAGCCATACTAGCGGGAGTGCAGATACGCAGTATTTT.

This chain joins TRBV4-1 and TRBJ2-2, with a tentative D call TRBD2 (6 bases). V was trimmed by 0 bases and J by 7 bases, leaving 18 bases between them. The CDR3 is made up of 17 amino acids. The germline gives CDR1 MGHRA, CDR2 YSYEKL. The CDR3 DNA follows: TGCGCCAGCAGCCAAGATCGACTAGGAGTGGGGGTCGGGGAGCTGTTTTTT. As protein: CASSQDRLGVGVGELFF.

This chain joins TRBV27 and TRBJ2-7; 11 bases fit TRBD1. The germline V gene encodes CDR1 MNHEY and CDR2 SMNVEV (reference sequence). With V trimmed by 7 bases and J by 5 bases, 7 bases remained unmatched. The CDR3 contains 14 residues. CDR3 residues: CASNLRTGGHEQYF. CDR3 nucleotide sequence: TGTGCCAGCAACCTCCGGACAGGGGGCCACGAGCAGTACTTC.

The chain is built from TRBV5-8 and TRBJ1-6; D might be TRBD1 (5 bases). Germline CDR1 and CDR2: SGHTS and YDEGEE. V was cut by 4 bases and J by 6 bases, with 14 bases left in between. The CDR3 sequence is 15 residues long. CDR3 DNA sequence: TGTGCCAGCAGCGTCCTTCCAGGGCCTAATTCACCCCTCCACTTT. This translates into CASSVLPGPNSPLHF.

In DNA, the CDR3 is TGTGCCACCCGACAGGCACGATGGAACACTGAAGCTTTCTTT. Translated: CATRQARWNTEAFF. The chain is built from TRBV6-5 and TRBJ1-1; maybe TRBD1 (6 bases). The germline V gene has CDR1 MNHEY and CDR2 SVGAGI. The CDR3 sequence is 14 residues long. Trimming removed 10 bases from V and 1 base from J, with 16 bases in between.

This sequence joins TRBV6-6 and TRBJ2-1, with 9 bases that match TRBD1. Germline loops: CDR1 MNHNY, CDR2 SVGAGI (reference sequence). Germline trimming cut 8 bases from V and 2 bases from J; bases unmatched to any gene: 4. CDR3 length: 14 amino acids. The CDR3 region has the DNA TGTGCCAGCGGCACAGGGGGCGCCTACAATGAGCAGTTCTTC. This encodes CASGTGGAYNEQFF.